Following are 14 T cell receptor beta chains from one sample sequenced in a study of shared clonotypes between healthy human individuals. The repertoire was sequenced with immunoSEQ multiplex PCR; TCRdb's copy has only in-frame clones and lacks some. Of around 1.6 million clones in the sample, 95% to 99% are singletons; the top ten hold approximately 0.44%. Sequenced sample: naive CD4+ T cells sorted from blood. As to subset: CD45RA+ positively selected. Every receptor here comes from a man between 25 and 39 years old in good health.

J is TRBJ2-7 and V is TRBV5-1; TRBD2 agrees at 10 bases. With 4 bases clipped from V and 5 bases from J, the junction kept 9 bases outside the gene matches. The germline V gene has CDR1 SGHRS and CDR2 YFSETQ. The CDR3 loop spans 15 amino acids. As DNA, the CDR3 is TGCGCCAGCAGCATCACCGGGACTAGCGAAGACGAGCAGTACTTC. Its protein is CASSITGTSEDEQYF.

The chain employs TRBV7-9 and TRBJ1-1, with TRBD1 identical over 8 bases. Per the germline V gene, CDR1 is SEHNR and CDR2 is FQNEAQ (reference sequence). V lost 2 bases, J lost 5 bases, and 4 bases stayed unmatched. This CDR3 spans 14 amino acids. Written as DNA, the CDR3 is TGTGCCAGCAGCTTATTGGACAGGGCTACTGAAGCTTTCTTT. Translating it yields CASSLLDRATEAFF. Full variable domain (rest looked up from reference TRBV7-9 and TRBJ1-1): DTGVSQNPRHKITKRGQNVTFRCDPISEHNRLYWYRQTLGQGPEFLTYFQNEAQLEKSRLLSDRFSAERPKGSFSTLEIQRTEQGDSAMYLCASSLLDRATEAFFGQGTRLTVV.

The chain uses TRBV5-4 and TRBJ2-5; TRBD2 matches 8 bases. The germline V gene encodes CDR1 SGHNT and CDR2 YYREEE (reference sequence). The CDR3 runs 15 residues. Trimming removed 0 bases from V and 5 bases from J; junction bases left unmatched: 6. The CDR3 DNA follows: TGTGCCAGCAGCTTGGAGCTAGCGGGCCCTGAGACCCAGTACTTC. Residues: CASSLELAGPETQYF.

The genes are TRBV9 and TRBJ2-3; D gene uncertain. Germline CDR1 is SGDLS and CDR2 is YYNGEE. This CDR3 has 13 residues. Between the trimmed V and J ends, which lost 4 bases and 1 base, there was a span of 7 bases. In DNA, the CDR3 is TGTGCCAGCAGCTATAGGGGCACAGATACGCAGTATTTT. Translating gives CASSYRGTDTQYF.

V is TRBV20-1 and J is TRBJ2-7, with a tentative D call TRBD1 (6 bases). The CDR3 has 11 amino acids. Germline CDR1 DFQATT, CDR2 SNEGSKA (reference sequence). The V end lost 8 bases, the J end lost 5 bases, and 13 bases lay between the germline ends. CDR3 region: CSPSRTDEQYF. In nucleotides, the CDR3 is TGCAGTCCCTCCCGGACAGACGAGCAGTACTTC.

V usage is TRBV28 and J usage is TRBJ2-1, with 12 positions matching TRBD2. J lost 7 bases, V lost 5 bases, and 6 bases had no gene match. Germline V gene data show CDR1 as MDHEN and CDR2 as SYDVKM. The CDR3 covers 15 residues. CDR3 sequence reads: CASSATSGRWNEQFF. The CDR3 DNA reads TGTGCCAGCAGTGCGACTAGCGGGAGATGGAATGAGCAGTTCTTC.

The chain joins TRBV18 to TRBJ1-2; D ambiguous. The CDR3 extends over 14 amino acids. V lost 3 bases and J lost 5, with 13 bases in between. Germline CDR1 is KGHSH and CDR2 is LQKENI. CDR3 nucleotide sequence: TGTGCCAGCTCACCTCCGGAGGCAGCTTATGGCTACACCTTC. Translated: CASSPPEAAYGYTF.

The chain links TRBV7-2 to TRBJ2-7; TRBD2 agrees at 7 bases. Looked up from germline, CDR1 is SGHTA and CDR2 is FQGNSA. J lost 2 bases, V lost 5 bases, and 9 bases had no gene match. The CDR3 has 15 residues. CDR3 region: CASSTRTSVAYEQYF. The CDR3 DNA is TGTGCCAGCAGCACCCGGACTAGTGTCGCCTACGAGCAGTACTTC. Full variable domain (missing parts from reference TRBV7-2 and TRBJ2-7): GAGVSQSPSNKVTEKGKDVELRCDPISGHTALYWYRQSLGQGLEFLIYFQGNSAPDKSGLPSDRFSAERTGGSVSTLTIQRTQQEDSAVYLCASSTRTSVAYEQYFGPGTRLTVT.

The chain links TRBV5-1 to TRBJ2-2; D remains unclear. Germline V gene sequence: CDR1 SGHRS, CDR2 YFSETQ. Deletions cut 1 base from V and 4 bases from J, with 11 bases between. The CDR3 sequence is 15 residues long. CDR3 residues: CASSLPVGGTGELFF. In DNA form, the CDR3 reads TGCGCCAGCAGCTTGCCCGTGGGTGGCACCGGGGAGCTGTTTTTT.

The rearrangement links TRBV6-1 to TRBJ2-7; no firm D call. Germline loops: CDR1 MNHNS, CDR2 SASEGT. V lost 6 bases and J 7 bases, leaving 10 bases between the germline ends. The CDR3 has 11 residues. The CDR3 DNA reads as TGTGCCAGCAGGGCTTTGGGGGAGCAGTACTTC. It is translated as CASRALGEQYF.

The chain recombines TRBV9 with TRBJ2-7, with 11 bases matching TRBD1. With 0 bases clipped from V and 5 bases from J, the junction kept 7 bases outside the gene matches. The CDR3 covers 16 residues. The germline V gene has CDR1 SGDLS and CDR2 YYNGEE. The CDR3 DNA reads as TGTGCCAGCAGCGTAGGTCCTGGGACAGGGGGGGACGAGCAGTACTTC. It codes for CASSVGPGTGGDEQYF.

Of note for this clone: Other DNA sequences from this sample encode an identical CDR3 as well. The genes are TRBV6-1 and TRBJ1-5; D possibly corresponds to TRBD1 (6 bases). Germline assignment: CDR1 MNHNS and CDR2 SASEGT. The V end lost 4 bases, the J end lost 3 bases, and 10 bases lay between the germline ends. The CDR3 totals 14 residues. CDR3 DNA: TGTGCCAGCAGTGTGGGACAACTCAATCAGCCCCAGCATTTT. Protein sequence: CASSVGQLNQPQHF.

To note about this clone: Different DNA sequences within this sample yield the same CDR3. The chain joins TRBV20-1 to TRBJ2-5; the D is unclear. Germline V CDR1 and CDR2: DFQATT, SNEGSKA (reference sequence). Trimming took off 0 bases at V and 4 bases at J, with 0 bases between the two ends. This CDR3 has 10 amino acids. The CDR3 here is CSAREETQYF. The DNA for the CDR3 is TGCAGTGCTAGAGAAGAGACCCAGTACTTC.

Remarks on this clone: Other nucleotide sequences in the sample specify the same CDR3. The chain employs TRBV5-1 and TRBJ2-1; no definite D call. The CDR3 consists of 14 residues. Germline V lookup: CDR1 SGHRS, CDR2 YFSETQ. Trimming cost V 0 bases and J 3 bases, with 7 bases left between them. The CDR3 bases are TGCGCCAGCAGCTTGGAGTCGAGCTACAATGAGCAGTTCTTC. Encoded protein: CASSLESSYNEQFF.